Listed below are T cell receptor beta chains from one sample, sequenced in a study of shared clonotypes between healthy human individuals. Libraries were prepared by immunoSEQ multiplex PCR; TCRdb keeps only in-frame clonotypes and omits some of them. In the table there are over a million clones, roughly 75% of which are singletons. The specimen was memory CD4+ T cells sorted from blood. These receptors all stem from a man aged 18 to 30 in good health. Each CDR3 is given with its conserved first and last residue. A D gene is named only where the DNA matches it firmly. Clone size is stated in some rows and not others, as once, few, many or a class when expanded.

D	V	J	size	CDR3	DNA
TRBD2	TRBV10-2	TRBJ2-5	NA	CASSASGRDETQYF	TGCGCCAGCAGTGCTAGCGGGAGAGATGAGACCCAGTACTTC
NA	TRBV28	TRBJ1-1	NA	CASSIASTGNTEAFF	TGTGCCAGCAGTATCGCATCGACGGGGAACACTGAAGCTTTCTTT
NA	TRBV19	TRBJ2-5	NA	CASSIVAGVSGTQYF	TGTGCCAGTAGTATAGTTGCTGGGGTAAGCGGTACCCAGTACTTC
TRBD1	TRBV5-4	TRBJ1-1	NA	CASSLQGANTEAFF	TGTGCCAGCAGCCTACAGGGGGCGAACACTGAAGCTTTCTTT
TRBD2	TRBV18	TRBJ2-3	NA	CASSPPLAGATDTQYF	TGTGCCAGCTCGCCGCCGCTAGCGGGAGCCACAGATACGCAGTATTTT
NA	TRBV6-6	TRBJ2-7	NA	CASSREYEQYF	TGTGCCAGCAGCCGCGAGTACGAGCAGTACTTC
NA	TRBV2	TRBJ1-2	few	CASNEGRYGYTF	TGTGCCAGCAATGAGGGCAGATATGGCTACACCTTC
NA	TRBV7-9	TRBJ1-3	NA	CASSFAAGFGNTIYF	TGTGCCAGCAGCTTTGCGGCAGGGTTTGGAAACACCATATATTTT
NA	TRBV7-2	TRBJ2-7	few	CASSLDGGKGQYF	TGTGCCAGCAGCCTCGACGGCGGAAAAGGACAGTACTTC
NA	TRBV25-1	TRBJ1-2	NA	CASSGQIYGYTF	TGTGCCAGCAGTGGACAAATCTATGGCTACACCTTC
TRBD1	TRBV2	TRBJ1-6	NA	CASSRTDRDNSPLHF	TGTGCCAGCAGTCGGACAGACAGGGATAATTCACCCCTCCACTTT
TRBD2	TRBV10-3	TRBJ2-1	NA	CAIRTSGGQNEQFF	TGTGCCATCAGGACTAGCGGGGGACAAAATGAGCAGTTCTTC
NA	TRBV7-2	TRBJ1-2	NA	CASSPPGRNYGYTF	TGTGCCAGCAGCCCCCCGGGGCGGAACTATGGCTACACCTTC
NA	TRBV5-1	TRBJ1-3	NA	CASSFGQGSSGNTIYF	TGCGCCAGCAGCTTCGGGCAGGGGTCGAGCGGAAACACCATATATTTT
NA	TRBV19	TRBJ2-7	NA	CASRGTVSSYEQYF	TGTGCCAGTAGGGGGACTGTTAGCTCCTACGAGCAGTACTTC
NA	TRBV7-8	TRBJ1-2	NA	CASSSWGGTNYGYTF	TGTGCCAGCAGCTCCTGGGGGGGGACTAACTATGGCTACACCTTC
NA	TRBV15	TRBJ2-2	NA	CATSRDQQANTGELFF	TGTGCCACCAGCAGAGATCAACAGGCGAACACCGGGGAGCTGTTTTTT
TRBD1	TRBV5-1	TRBJ1-6	NA	CASSLVGTGYSPLHF	TGCGCCAGCAGCTTGGTCGGGACAGGATATTCACCCCTCCACTTT
NA	TRBV4-3	TRBJ2-5	NA	CASSQGLAGLGETQYF	TGCGCCAGCAGCCAGGGATTGGCTGGCCTGGGGGAGACCCAGTACTTC
NA	TRBV11-2	TRBJ1-1	NA	CASSYGTSGQKAFF	TGTGCCAGCAGCTACGGGACCTCCGGACAAAAAGCTTTCTTT
TRBD1	TRBV7-2	TRBJ2-5	NA	CASSKNRGYQETQYF	TGTGCCAGCAGCAAGAACAGGGGGTACCAAGAGACCCAGTACTTC
TRBD1	TRBV6-6	TRBJ1-3	NA	CASSRGQGGNTIYF	TGTGCCAGCAGCCGGGGACAGGGAGGAAACACCATATATTTT
NA	TRBV27	TRBJ1-2	NA	CASSLGVGSGYTF	TGTGCCAGCAGTTTAGGTGTGGGTAGCGGCTACACCTTC
NA	TRBV30	TRBJ1-2	NA	CAWSSTRDSGYTF	TGTGCCTGGAGTAGCACACGGGACTCCGGCTACACCTTC
TRBD2	TRBV29-1	TRBJ2-3	NA	CSVSGRSGDTDTQYF	TGCAGCGTTTCGGGCAGAAGCGGGGACACAGATACGCAGTATTTT
NA	TRBV5-5	TRBJ2-2	NA	CASSLDPSSGELFF	TGTGCCAGCAGCTTGGACCCTAGCTCCGGGGAGCTGTTTTTT
NA	TRBV5-6	TRBJ2-2	NA	CASSLWGAGRTGELFF	TGTGCCAGCAGCCTGTGGGGGGCAGGGCGTACCGGGGAGCTGTTTTTT
NA	TRBV11-2	TRBJ2-7	few	CASSLQTSYEQYF	TGTGCCAGCAGCTTACAGACCTCCTACGAGCAGTACTTC
TRBD2	TRBV5-1	TRBJ2-3	NA	CASSFLAGARTDTQYF	TGCGCCAGCAGCTTTTTAGCGGGGGCCCGCACAGATACGCAGTATTTT
TRBD2	TRBV15	TRBJ2-5	NA	CATSRDRGGGETQYF	TGTGCCACCAGCAGAGATCGGGGGGGCGGGGAGACCCAGTACTTC
NA	TRBV1	TRBJ1-1	few	CTSSHTNRVLTEAFF	TGCACCAGCAGCCACACGAACAGGGTATTAACTGAAGCTTTCTTT
TRBD2	TRBV5-1	TRBJ2-3	few	CASSEGTSGSTDTQYF	TGCGCCAGCAGCGAAGGGACTAGCGGCAGCACAGATACGCAGTATTTT
NA	TRBV5-1	TRBJ2-3	once	CASSLDAPSTDTQYF	TGCGCCAGCAGCTTGGATGCGCCTAGCACAGATACGCAGTATTTT
NA	TRBV30	TRBJ1-5	NA	CAWSGYSSNQPQHF	TGTGCCTGGAGTGGGTACAGCAGCAATCAGCCCCAGCATTTT
TRBD1	TRBV18	TRBJ1-6	NA	CASSPISIPTGGGPLHF	TGTGCCAGCTCACCGATTTCCATTCCAACAGGGGGCGGCCCCCTCCACTTT
NA	TRBV2	TRBJ2-7	NA	CASSDRRTYEQYF	TGTGCCAGCAGTGATCGGAGAACCTACGAGCAGTACTTC
NA	TRBV19	TRBJ1-2	NA	CASSKFPSSGYTF	TGTGCCAGTAGTAAGTTCCCCAGTTCGGGCTACACCTTC
NA	TRBV28	TRBJ2-5	NA	CASSRAGAETQYF	TGTGCCAGCTCCCGGGCAGGGGCAGAGACCCAGTACTTC
TRBD1	TRBV29-1	TRBJ1-6	once	CSVKTGDTNSPLHF	TGCAGCGTTAAGACAGGGGATACTAATTCACCCCTCCACTTT
NA	TRBV7-8	TRBJ1-1	NA	CASSLETTGSEAFF	TGTGCCAGCAGCTTAGAGACAACCGGGAGTGAAGCTTTCTTT
NA	TRBV6-5	TRBJ2-6	NA	CASSTGGANVLTF	TGTGCCAGCAGTACGGGCGGGGCCAACGTCCTGACTTTC
TRBD2	TRBV7-2	TRBJ2-2	NA	CATRAGTNTGELFF	TGTGCCACCCGAGCGGGAACGAACACCGGGGAGCTGTTTTTT
TRBD2	TRBV13	TRBJ2-3	many	CASSPTSGGRRVTQYF	TGTGCCAGCAGCCCGACTAGCGGGGGGCGGCGAGTTACGCAGTATTTT
NA	TRBV7-2	TRBJ1-2	NA	CASSLSSGAGGYTF	TGTGCCAGCAGCCTCTCCTCAGGGGCTGGGGGCTACACCTTC